This TCR beta chain was obtained from a study of identifying expanded T cells in peripheral blood. Study-level results: Over around two and four weeks, about 15 and 19 clones changed, versus around 1.2 between replicates. Across healthy donors, higher total template counts meant significantly greater approximately 2-week count variance.

Healthy donors had no documented immune events, such as infections, while sampled. The assay was immunoSEQ multiplex PCR, and TCRdb's table has in-frame clones only and misses some. This sample has 80,000 to 90,000 clones, with 75% to 90% found just once. Per the germline V gene, CDR1 is SGHAT and CDR2 is FQNNGV. CDR3 size: 14 residues. Notes on this clone: The antigen is unknown.

This receptor was taken from a person aged 18 to 75 in good health. The gene calls are TRBV11-2 and TRBJ1-3; possibly TRBD1 for D (5 bases). The sequenced material came from blood. This CDR3 reads CATRDASSGNTIYF. DNA for the CDR3: TGTGCGACGAGGGACGCAAGCTCTGGAAACACCATATATTTT.